This T cell receptor beta chain was sequenced for a study of blood T cell repertoires in COVID-19. Produced via immunoSEQ multiplex PCR; TCRdb's table is partial and in-frame only. The repertoire includes roughly 300,000 clones, around 87% of them detected once, and about 5% sits in the top ten. Unmatched junction bases numbered 8, after V lost 3 bases and J lost 5 bases. This CDR3 has 17 amino acids. The V gene's germline CDR1 is KGHSH and CDR2 LQKENI. The TCR originated in a woman in her 30s who had recovered from COVID-19. J is TRBJ2-3 and V is TRBV18, with 13 nucleotides matching TRBD2. Sequenced material: PBMCs or T cells enriched from blood (not recorded which). CDR3 sequence (DNA): TGTGCCAGCTCACCTTGGACTAGCGGGGGCCGAGGAGATACGCAGTATTTT. It encodes CASSPWTSGGRGDTQYF.